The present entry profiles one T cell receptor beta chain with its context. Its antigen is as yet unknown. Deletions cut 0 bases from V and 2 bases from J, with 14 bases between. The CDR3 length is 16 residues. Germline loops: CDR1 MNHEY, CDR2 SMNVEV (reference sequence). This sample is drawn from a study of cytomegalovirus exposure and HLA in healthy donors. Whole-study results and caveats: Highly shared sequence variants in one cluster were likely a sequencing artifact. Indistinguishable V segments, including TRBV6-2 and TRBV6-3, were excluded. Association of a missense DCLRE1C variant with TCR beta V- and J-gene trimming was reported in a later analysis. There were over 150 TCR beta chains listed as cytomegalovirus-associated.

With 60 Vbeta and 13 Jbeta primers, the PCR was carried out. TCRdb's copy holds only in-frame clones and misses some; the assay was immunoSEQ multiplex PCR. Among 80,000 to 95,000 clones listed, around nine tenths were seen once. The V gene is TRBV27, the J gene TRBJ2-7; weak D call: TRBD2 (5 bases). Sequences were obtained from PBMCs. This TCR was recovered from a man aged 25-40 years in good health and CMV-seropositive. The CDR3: CASSLSGKAVTYEQYF. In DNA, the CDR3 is TGTGCCAGCAGTTTATCGGGGAAAGCGGTAACCTACGAGCAGTACTTC.